The clone carrying this T cell receptor (beta chain) was counted only a few times. Its antigen is undetermined. Blood was collected once per donor into heparin, averaging about 116 mL. What was sequenced were expressed TCRB transcripts, since all of the isolated RNA had been reverse transcribed. Average reads for naive, central memory and regulatory T cell samples were about 3.57 million. TCRdb keeps only in-frame clones here, not all; method: immunoSEQ multiplex PCR. The repertoire holds over 120,000 clones, with 8% to 13% as singletons. This sample was taken from a study of beta chain features in type 1 diabetes. General observations from the study: Naive, central memory and Treg TCRB repertoires appeared more alike in patients than in healthy donors. For Type 1 diabetes patients, all four CD4+ subsets carried TCRB CDR3s that were moderately but significantly shorter.

The ends were cut back, 2 bases at V and 2 bases at J, with 10 bases in the middle. CDR1 and CDR2 (germline): GTSNPN, SVGIG (reference sequence). This CDR3 is 14 amino acids long. What was sequenced was naive CD4+ T cells from blood. This chain links TRBV30 with TRBJ1-5; tentatively, D is TRBD1 (5 bases). The origin of this receptor is a man aged 18 to 29 in good health. As DNA, the CDR3 is TGTGCCTGGAGTAGGGGATCCGGCAATCAGCCCCAGCATTTT. It encodes CAWSRGSGNQPQHF.